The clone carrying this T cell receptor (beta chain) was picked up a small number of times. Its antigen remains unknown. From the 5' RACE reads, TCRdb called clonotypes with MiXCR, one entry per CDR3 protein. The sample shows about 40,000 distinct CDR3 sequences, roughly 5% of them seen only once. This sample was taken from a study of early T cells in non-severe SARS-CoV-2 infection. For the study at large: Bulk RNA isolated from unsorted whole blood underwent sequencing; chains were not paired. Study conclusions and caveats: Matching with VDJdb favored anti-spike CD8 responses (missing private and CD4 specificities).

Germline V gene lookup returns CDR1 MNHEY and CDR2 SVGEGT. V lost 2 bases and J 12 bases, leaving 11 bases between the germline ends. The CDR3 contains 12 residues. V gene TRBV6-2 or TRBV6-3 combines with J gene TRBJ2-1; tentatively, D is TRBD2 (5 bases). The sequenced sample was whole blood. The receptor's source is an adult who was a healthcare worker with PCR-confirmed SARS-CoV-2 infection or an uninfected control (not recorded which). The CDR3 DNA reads TGTGCCAGCAGTTACAGCGGCCGAGCGCAGTTCTTC. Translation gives CASSYSGRAQFF.